This TCR beta chain derives from a study of spatial heterogeneity in lung cancer. For the study at large: Samples were donated by 72 untreated early-stage non-small cell lung cancer patients. PBMC samples from follow-up, when available, were sequenced at a median of roughly two years post-resection.

At least ten counts were recorded for this clonotype. In TCRdb, the 5' RACE reads were re-called with MiXCR into one record per CDR3 protein. The data show roughly 70,000 distinct CDR3 sequences, roughly 9% seen once. Trimming stripped 3 bases from V and 7 bases from J, with 6 bases between. This CDR3 contains 12 residues. Sample time point: blood at routine non-recurrence follow-up after resection. Whole RNA from tumor, nontumor lung or frozen PBMC was sequenced unsorted. The receptor was isolated from a female donor with early-stage non-small cell lung cancer. The chain carries TRBV12-3 or TRBV12-4 and TRBJ1-4, with D hard to call. Sample: PBMCs, taken at follow-up. The CDR3 spells CASSFGVEKLFF. CDR3 bases: TGTGCCAGCAGTTTTGGGGTTGAAAAACTGTTTTTT.